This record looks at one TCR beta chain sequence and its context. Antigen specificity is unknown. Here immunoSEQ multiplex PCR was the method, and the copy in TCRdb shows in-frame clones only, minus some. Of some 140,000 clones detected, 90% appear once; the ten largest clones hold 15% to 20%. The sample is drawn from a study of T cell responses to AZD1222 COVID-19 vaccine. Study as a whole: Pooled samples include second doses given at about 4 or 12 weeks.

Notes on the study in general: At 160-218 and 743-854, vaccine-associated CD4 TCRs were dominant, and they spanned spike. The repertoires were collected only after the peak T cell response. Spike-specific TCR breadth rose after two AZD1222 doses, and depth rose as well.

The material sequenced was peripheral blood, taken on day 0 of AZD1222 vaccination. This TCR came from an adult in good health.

CDR3 residues: CASSLGGGNLYNEQFF. The CDR3, as DNA: TGCGCCAGCAGCTTGGGGGGCGGGAACCTCTACAATGAGCAGTTCTTC. The chain combines TRBV5-1 with TRBJ2-1; tentative D call: TRBD2 (6 bases). This CDR3 has 16 amino acids. The V end was cut by 0 bases, the J end by 3 bases, with 13 bases between. Germline lookup yields CDR1 SGHRS and CDR2 YFSETQ.